This T cell receptor beta chain emerged from a study of blood T cell repertoires in COVID-19. Study at large: There were acute and convalescent COVID-19 samples, and they came from the United States, Italy and Spain. PBMCs, B-cell-depleted T cells, or T cells provided the cDNA or gDNA that made up the material.

Germline loops: CDR1 MNHEY, CDR2 SMNVEV (reference sequence). This CDR3 comprises 16 residues. The ends lost 2 bases at V and 2 bases at J; junction bases unmatched: 6. This table comes from immunoSEQ multiplex PCR, and its TCRdb copy is limited to in-frame clones, with some not included. The repertoire includes about 120,000 clones, roughly 88% of them detected once, and about 4.5% sits in the top ten. The genes are TRBV27 and TRBJ2-1; TRBD1 matches at 7 bases. The TCR sequence derives from a middle-aged man with acute or convalescent COVID-19. The specimen was peripheral blood. This CDR3 reads CASSLAMRGPYNEQFF. The CDR3 DNA reads TGTGCCAGCAGTTTAGCGATGAGGGGGCCCTACAATGAGCAGTTCTTC.